The sequence of this T cell receptor beta chain was determined in a study of cytomegalovirus exposure and HLA in healthy donors. Notes on the study in general: Another analysis was done later, and it associated approximately 15,000 TCR beta sequences with HLA alleles at 0.05 false discovery rate. Reportedly, HLA-A and HLA-B alleles of most subjects were accurately predicted from TCR beta. In an earlier analysis, productive rearrangement rates for most beta V segments clustered near 90% or 30%.

In regard to this clone: Its matching antigen is unknown.

PCR used 60 Vbeta primers and 13 Jbeta primers. Some clones are missing from TCRdb's copy, which holds only in-frame ones; the method was immunoSEQ multiplex PCR. Across roughly 200,000 clones, the top ten clones capture under 6.5% of the sample. The germline gives CDR1 SGHTA, CDR2 FQGNSA. Trimming shortened V by 0 bases and J by 2 bases, and 11 bases separated the two germline ends. The CDR3 has 16 amino acids. The source of this sequence is a man aged 25 to 40 in good health and CMV-seronegative. The chain employs TRBV7-2 and TRBJ1-3; D gene unclear. The specimen was PBMCs. Here the CDR3 DNA reads TGTGCCAGCAGCTTAGCCTCTTTCCCAGCTGGAAACACCATATATTTT. It is translated as CASSLASFPAGNTIYF.